This T cell receptor beta chain appears in the sequencing data of a study of shared clonotypes between healthy human individuals. Study information: Donor composition was a couple of women and three men, aged 18 to 49.

Study observations and caveats: Naive subsets generally exceeded memory subsets in estimated richness. The authors expected sequencing depth to affect clonotype sharing among donors.

This clone came up once. The target antigen is unknown. Profiling relied on immunoSEQ multiplex PCR, and the TCRdb table lists in-frame clones only, not all of them. The data show approximately 2.5 million clones, under 95% seen once. Trimming pared 4 bases from V and 6 bases from J, leaving 20 bases between. CDR1 is SGHRS, CDR2 YFSETQ, per germline. This CDR3 is built from 15 residues. V is TRBV5-1 and J is TRBJ2-7, with D perhaps matching TRBD1 (5 bases). The specimen sequenced was naive CD4+ T cells from PBMCs. Described subset: CD45RA+ positively selected. The sequence was collected from a man aged 18 to 30 in good health. Some clones in this sample may be carry-over from other donors' samples. The CDR3 reads CASSPAGAGWGEQYF. CDR3 DNA sequence: TGCGCCAGCAGCCCAGCTGGGGCAGGGTGGGGCGAGCAGTACTTC.